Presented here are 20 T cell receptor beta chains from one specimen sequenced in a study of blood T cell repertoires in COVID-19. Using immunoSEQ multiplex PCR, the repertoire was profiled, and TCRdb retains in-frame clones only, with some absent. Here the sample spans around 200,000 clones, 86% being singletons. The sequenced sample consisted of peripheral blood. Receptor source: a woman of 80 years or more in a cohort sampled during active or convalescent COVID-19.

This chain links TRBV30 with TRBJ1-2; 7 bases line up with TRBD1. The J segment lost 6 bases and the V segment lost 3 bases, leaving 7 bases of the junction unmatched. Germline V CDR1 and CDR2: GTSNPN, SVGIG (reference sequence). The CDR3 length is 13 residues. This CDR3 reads CAWSGTVLNGYTF. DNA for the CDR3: TGTGCCTGGAGCGGGACAGTTCTCAATGGCTACACCTTC.

The CDR3 nucleotides read TGTGCCAGTGCACTCAAGGCGGGGGGCAATCAGCCCCAGCATTTT. Amino acids: CASALKAGGNQPQHF. This chain links TRBV19 with TRBJ1-5; D might be TRBD1 (5 bases). CDR3 size: 15 residues. Germline V lookup: CDR1 LNHDA, CDR2 SQIVND (reference sequence). Trimming stripped 8 bases from V and 2 bases from J, with 16 bases between.

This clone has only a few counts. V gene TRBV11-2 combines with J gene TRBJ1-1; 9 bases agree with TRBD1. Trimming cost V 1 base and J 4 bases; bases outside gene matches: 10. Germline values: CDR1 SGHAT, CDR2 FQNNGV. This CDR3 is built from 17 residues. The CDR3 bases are TGTGCCAGCAGCTTAGTGCCTAAGGGACAGGGCTCCACTGAAGCTTTCTTT. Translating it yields CASSLVPKGQGSTEAFF.

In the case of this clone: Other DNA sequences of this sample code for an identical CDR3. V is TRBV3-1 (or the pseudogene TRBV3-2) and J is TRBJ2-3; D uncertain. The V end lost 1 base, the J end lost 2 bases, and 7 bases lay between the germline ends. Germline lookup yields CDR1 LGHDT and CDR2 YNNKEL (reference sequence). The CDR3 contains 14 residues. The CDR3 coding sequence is TGTGCCAGCAGCCAAGGGCAGGCCACAGATACGCAGTATTTT. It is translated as CASSQGQATDTQYF.

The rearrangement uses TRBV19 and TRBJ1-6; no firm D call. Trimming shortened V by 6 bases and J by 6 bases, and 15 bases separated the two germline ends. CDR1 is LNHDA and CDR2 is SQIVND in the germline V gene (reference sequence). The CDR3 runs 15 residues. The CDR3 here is CASRIGPEGNSPLHF. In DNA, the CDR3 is TGTGCCAGTAGGATTGGACCGGAGGGTAATTCACCCCTCCACTTT.

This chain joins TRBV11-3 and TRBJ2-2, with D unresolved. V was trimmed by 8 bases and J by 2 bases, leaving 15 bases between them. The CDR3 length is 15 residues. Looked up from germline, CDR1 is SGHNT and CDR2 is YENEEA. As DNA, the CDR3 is TGTGCCAGCGGCGGTAGTGGCGCCAACACCGGGGAGCTGTTTTTT. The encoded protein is CASGGSGANTGELFF.

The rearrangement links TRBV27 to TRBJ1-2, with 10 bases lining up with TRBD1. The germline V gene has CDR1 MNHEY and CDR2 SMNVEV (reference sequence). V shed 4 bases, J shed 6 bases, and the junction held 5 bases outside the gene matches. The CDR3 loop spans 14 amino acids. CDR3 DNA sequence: TGTGCCAGCAGTTCTCCGGGACAGGGGAATGGCTACACCTTC. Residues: CASSSPGQGNGYTF.

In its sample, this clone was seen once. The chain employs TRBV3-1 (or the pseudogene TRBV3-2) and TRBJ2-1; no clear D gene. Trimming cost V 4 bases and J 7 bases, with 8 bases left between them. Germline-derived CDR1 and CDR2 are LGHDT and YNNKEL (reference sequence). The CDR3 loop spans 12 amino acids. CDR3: CASSLSANEQFF. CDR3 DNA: TGTGCCAGCAGCCTTAGTGCGAATGAGCAGTTCTTC.

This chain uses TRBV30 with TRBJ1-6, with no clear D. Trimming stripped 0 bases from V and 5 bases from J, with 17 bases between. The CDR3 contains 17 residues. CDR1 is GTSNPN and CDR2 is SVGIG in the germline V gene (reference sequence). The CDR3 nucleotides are TGTGCCTGGAGTGTACGATGGTCAAACAAGAATAATTCACCCCTCCACTTT. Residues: CAWSVRWSNKNNSPLHF. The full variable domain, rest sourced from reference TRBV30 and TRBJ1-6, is SQTIHQWPATLVQPVGSPLSLECTVEGTSNPNLYWYRQAAGRGLQLLFYSVGIGQISSEVPQNLSASRPQDRQFILSSKKLLLSDSGFYLCAWSVRWSNKNNSPLHFGNGTRLTVT.

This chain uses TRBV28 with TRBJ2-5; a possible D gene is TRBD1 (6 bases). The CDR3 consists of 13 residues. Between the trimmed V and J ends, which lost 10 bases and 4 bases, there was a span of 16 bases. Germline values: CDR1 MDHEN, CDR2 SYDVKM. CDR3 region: CATGHPSAETQYF. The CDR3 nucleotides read TGTGCCACGGGACACCCATCAGCAGAGACCCAGTACTTC.

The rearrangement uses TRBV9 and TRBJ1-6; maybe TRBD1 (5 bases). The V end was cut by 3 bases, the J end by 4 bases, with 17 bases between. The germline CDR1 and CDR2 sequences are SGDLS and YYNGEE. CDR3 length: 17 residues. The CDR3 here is CASSGLGGGVYNSPLHF. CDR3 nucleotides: TGTGCCAGCAGCGGCCTCGGGGGAGGGGTTTATAATTCACCCCTCCACTTT.

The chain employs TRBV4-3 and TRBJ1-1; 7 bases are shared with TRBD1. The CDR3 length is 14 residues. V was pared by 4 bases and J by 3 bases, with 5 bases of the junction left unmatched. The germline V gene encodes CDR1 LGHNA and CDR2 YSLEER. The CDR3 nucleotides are TGCGCCAGCAGCCCCACAGGGGCGGACACTGAAGCTTTCTTT. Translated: CASSPTGADTEAFF.

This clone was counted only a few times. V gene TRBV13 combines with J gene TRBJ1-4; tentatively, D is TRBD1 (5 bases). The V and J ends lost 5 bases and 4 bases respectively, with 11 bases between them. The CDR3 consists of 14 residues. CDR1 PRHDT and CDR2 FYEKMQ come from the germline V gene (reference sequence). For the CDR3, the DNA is TGTGCCAGCAGCCAAGGGGCAGTTAATGAAAAACTGTTTTTT. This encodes CASSQGAVNEKLFF.

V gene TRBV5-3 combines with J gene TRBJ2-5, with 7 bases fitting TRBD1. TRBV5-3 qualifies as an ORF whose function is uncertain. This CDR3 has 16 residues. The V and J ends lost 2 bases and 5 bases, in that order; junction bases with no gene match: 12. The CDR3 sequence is CARSLQKDRVRETQYF. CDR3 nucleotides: TGTGCCAGAAGCTTACAAAAAGACAGGGTGCGGGAGACCCAGTACTTC.

CDR3 amino acids: CAIRSGQTPNTGELFF. Here the CDR3 DNA reads TGTGCCATCAGATCGGGACAGACCCCGAACACCGGGGAGCTGTTTTTT. The rearrangement links TRBV10-3 to TRBJ2-2, with 7 bases aligning to TRBD1. The V gene end was trimmed by 6 bases and the J gene end by 0 bases; junction bases not matched to a gene: 7. CDR3 length: 16 residues. Germline V CDR1 and CDR2: ENHRY, SYGVKD.

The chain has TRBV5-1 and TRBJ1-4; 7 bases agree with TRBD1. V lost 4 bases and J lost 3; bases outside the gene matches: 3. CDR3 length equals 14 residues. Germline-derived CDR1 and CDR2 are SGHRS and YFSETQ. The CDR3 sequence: CASSKGQSNEKLFF. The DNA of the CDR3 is TGCGCCAGCAGCAAGGGACAGTCTAATGAAAAACTGTTTTTT.

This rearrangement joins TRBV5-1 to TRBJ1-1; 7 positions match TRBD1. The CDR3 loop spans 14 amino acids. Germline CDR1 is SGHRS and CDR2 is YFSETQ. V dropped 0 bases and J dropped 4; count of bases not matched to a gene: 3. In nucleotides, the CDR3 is TGCGCCAGCAGCTTGGCGGCAGGGGGCACTGAAGCTTTCTTT. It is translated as CASSLAAGGTEAFF.

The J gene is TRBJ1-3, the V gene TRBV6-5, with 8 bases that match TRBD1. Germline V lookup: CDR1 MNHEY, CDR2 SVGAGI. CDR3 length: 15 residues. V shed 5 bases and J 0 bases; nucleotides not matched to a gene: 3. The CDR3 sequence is CASSRQGSSGNTIYF. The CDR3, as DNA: TGTGCCAGCAGTAGACAGGGGAGCTCTGGAAACACCATATATTTT.

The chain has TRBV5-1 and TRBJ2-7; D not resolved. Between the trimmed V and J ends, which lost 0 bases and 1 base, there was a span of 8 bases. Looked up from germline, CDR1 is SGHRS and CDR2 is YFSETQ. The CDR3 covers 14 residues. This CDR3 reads CASSLATGSYEQYF. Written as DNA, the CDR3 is TGCGCCAGCAGCTTGGCAACGGGTTCCTACGAGCAGTACTTC.

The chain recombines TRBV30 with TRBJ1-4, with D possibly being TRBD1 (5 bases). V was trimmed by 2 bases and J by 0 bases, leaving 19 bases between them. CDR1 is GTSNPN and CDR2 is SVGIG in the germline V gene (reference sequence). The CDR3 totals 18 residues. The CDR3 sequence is CAWSPHTGYSPTNEKLFF. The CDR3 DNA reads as TGTGCCTGGAGTCCACATACAGGTTACAGCCCAACTAATGAAAAACTGTTTTTT.